Following are 2 T cell receptor beta chains from one sample sequenced in a study of neurological immune-mediated disorders. Using its own MiXCR run on the 5' RACE reads, TCRdb lists one record per CDR3 protein. The table includes about 66,000 distinct CDR3 sequences, 4.5% detected once. The sample was PBMCs. The receptors shown here come from a man under 40 with multiple sclerosis.

This clonotype has only a few counts. The V and J genes are TRBV2 and TRBJ1-5, with D maybe TRBD1 (6 bases). Germline V gene data show CDR1 as SNHLY and CDR2 as FYNNEI. The CDR3 is 16 residues long. With 2 bases removed from V and 6 bases from J, the gap between germline ends came to 17 bases. CDR3 DNA sequence: TGTGCCAGCAGTGAAAATGGGGGGCGAGGGGGTCAGCCCCAGCATTTT. Its protein is CASSENGGRGGQPQHF.

This clonotype came up many times. The chain is built from TRBV5-6 and TRBJ2-4, with D perhaps assigned TRBD1 or TRBD2 (7 bases each). CDR3 length equals 14 residues. V lost 0 bases and J lost 7, with 11 bases in between. Germline CDR1 is SGHDT and CDR2 is YYEEEE. CDR3 coding DNA: TGTGCCAGCAGCTTGGTGCAGGGGGGGAACATTCAGTACTTC. It translates to CASSLVQGGNIQYF. Full variable domain (outside the CDR3, taken from reference TRBV5-6 and TRBJ2-4): DAGVTQSPTHLIKTRGQQVTLRCSPKSGHDTVSWYQQALGQGPQFIFQYYEEEERQRGNFPDRFSGHQFPNYSSELNVNALLLGDSALYLCASSLVQGGNIQYFGAGTRLSVL.